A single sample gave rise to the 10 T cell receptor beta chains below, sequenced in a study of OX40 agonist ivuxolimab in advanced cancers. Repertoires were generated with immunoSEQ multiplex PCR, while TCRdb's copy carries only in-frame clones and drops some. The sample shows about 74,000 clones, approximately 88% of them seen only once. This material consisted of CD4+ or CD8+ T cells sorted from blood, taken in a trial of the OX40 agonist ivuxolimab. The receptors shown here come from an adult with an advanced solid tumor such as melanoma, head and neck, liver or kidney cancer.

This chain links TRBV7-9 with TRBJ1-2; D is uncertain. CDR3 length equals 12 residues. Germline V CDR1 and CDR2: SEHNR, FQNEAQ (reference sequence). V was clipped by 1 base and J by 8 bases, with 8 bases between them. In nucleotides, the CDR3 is TGTGCCAGCAGCTTAGATTTGGGGGGCTACACCTTC. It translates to CASSLDLGGYTF.

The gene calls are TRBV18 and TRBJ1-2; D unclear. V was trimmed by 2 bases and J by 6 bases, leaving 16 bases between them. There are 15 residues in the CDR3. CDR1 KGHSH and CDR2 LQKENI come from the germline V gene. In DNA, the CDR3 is TGTGCCAGCTCACCAGGCAGGACGTCCCTAAATGGCTACACCTTC. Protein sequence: CASSPGRTSLNGYTF.

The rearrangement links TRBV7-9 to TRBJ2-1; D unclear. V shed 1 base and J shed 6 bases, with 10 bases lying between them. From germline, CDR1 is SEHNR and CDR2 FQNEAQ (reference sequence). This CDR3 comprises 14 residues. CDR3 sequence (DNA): TGTGCCAGCAGCTTAGGCCAGGTTTTCAATGAGCAGTTCTTC. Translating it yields CASSLGQVFNEQFF.

As DNA, the CDR3 is TGTGCCAGCAGCCCCTCCCAGGGGATGAACACTGAAGCTTTCTTT. Protein product: CASSPSQGMNTEAFF. The gene calls are TRBV9 and TRBJ1-1; D possibly corresponds to TRBD1 (6 bases). The CDR3 contains 15 residues. The V and J ends lost 4 bases and 0 bases respectively, with 13 bases between them. CDR1 and CDR2 (germline): SGDLS, YYNGEE.

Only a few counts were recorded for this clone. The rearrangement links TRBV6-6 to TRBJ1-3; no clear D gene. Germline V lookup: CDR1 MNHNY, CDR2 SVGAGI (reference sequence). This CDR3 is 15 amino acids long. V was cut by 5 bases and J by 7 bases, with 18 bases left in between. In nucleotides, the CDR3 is TGTGCCAGCAGTCAAAATGGGATGCGCCTCAACACCATATATTTT. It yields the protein CASSQNGMRLNTIYF.

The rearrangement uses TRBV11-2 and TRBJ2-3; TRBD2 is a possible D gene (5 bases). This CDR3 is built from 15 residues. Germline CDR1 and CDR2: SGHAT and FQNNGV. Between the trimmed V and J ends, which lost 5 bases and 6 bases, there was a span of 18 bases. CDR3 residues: CASSHRELIRDTQYF. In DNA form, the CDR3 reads TGTGCCAGCAGCCACCGGGAACTCATAAGGGATACGCAGTATTTT.

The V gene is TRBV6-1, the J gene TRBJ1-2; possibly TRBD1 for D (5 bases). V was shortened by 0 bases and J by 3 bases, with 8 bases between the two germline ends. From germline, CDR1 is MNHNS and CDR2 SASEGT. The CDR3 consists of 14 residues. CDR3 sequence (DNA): TGTGCCAGCAGTGAAGCGACAGCAGACTATGGCTACACCTTC. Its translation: CASSEATADYGYTF.

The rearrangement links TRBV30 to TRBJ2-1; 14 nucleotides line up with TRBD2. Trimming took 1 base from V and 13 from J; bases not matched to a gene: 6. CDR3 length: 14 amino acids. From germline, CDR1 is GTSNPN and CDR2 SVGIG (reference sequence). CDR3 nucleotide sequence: TGTGCCTGGAGTGAGGGACTAGCGGGAGCCGGACAGTTCTTC. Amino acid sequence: CAWSEGLAGAGQFF.

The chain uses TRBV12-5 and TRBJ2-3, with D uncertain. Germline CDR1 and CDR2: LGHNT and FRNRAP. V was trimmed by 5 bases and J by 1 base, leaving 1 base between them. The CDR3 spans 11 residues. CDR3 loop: CASGRTDTQYF. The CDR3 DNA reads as TGTGCTAGTGGTCGCACAGATACGCAGTATTTT.

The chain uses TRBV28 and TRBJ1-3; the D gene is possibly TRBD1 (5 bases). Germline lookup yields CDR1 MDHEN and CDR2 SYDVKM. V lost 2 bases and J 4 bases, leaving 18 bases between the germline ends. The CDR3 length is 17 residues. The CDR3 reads CASSLPRVGVTGNTIYF. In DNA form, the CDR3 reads TGTGCCAGCAGTTTACCTCGTGTGGGGGTTACAGGAAACACCATATATTTT.